Listed here are 10 T cell receptor beta chains from one sample, sequenced in a study of blood T cells in healthy people across ages. A second PCR, run for about 7 to 11 cycles, used a sample-barcoded 5' primer plus a J-beta primer mix. Each CDR3 protein is one row after TCRdb ran MiXCR on the 5' RACE reads. The table lists fewer than 1,200,000 distinct CDR3 sequences, about 23% of them singletons, with less than 0.85% in the top ten. The data also belong to a second study, concerning T cells of mothers and their children.

The sample comprised blood. Source of these receptors: a girl aged 2 to 9 in good health.

V gene TRBV20-1 combines with J gene TRBJ2-3; weak D call: TRBD2 (6 bases). Trimming cost V 3 bases and J 5 bases, with 18 bases left between them. The length of the CDR3 is 15 residues. The germline gives CDR1 DFQATT, CDR2 SNEGSKA (reference sequence). The CDR3 DNA sequence: TGCAGTGCTAGTCGGCGCGGGGTTGCACAAGATACGCAGTATTTT. It yields the protein CSASRRGVAQDTQYF.

A few counts support this clonotype. The chain links TRBV12-3 or TRBV12-4 to TRBJ2-3; D perhaps matches TRBD2 (5 bases). The CDR3 is 15 residues long. Trimming shortened V by 1 base and J by 5 bases, and 13 bases separated the two germline ends. In DNA, the CDR3 is TGTGCCAGCAGTTTAGAAGAGGGATTTGAAGATACGCAGTATTTT. This encodes CASSLEEGFEDTQYF.

The rearrangement joins TRBV12-3 or TRBV12-4 to TRBJ2-7; D is ambiguous. Trimming left V 1 base short and J 3 bases short, with 13 bases between. This CDR3 is built from 15 residues. CDR3 protein: CASSLGRSLDYEQYF. CDR3 nucleotide sequence: TGTGCCAGCAGTTTAGGGCGGAGCCTGGACTACGAGCAGTACTTC.

The rearrangement joins TRBV6-5 to TRBJ2-4; possibly TRBD1 for D (7 bases). The CDR3 has 18 amino acids. The V end was cut by 0 bases, the J end by 6 bases, with 21 bases between. Looked up from germline, CDR1 is MNHEY and CDR2 is SVGAGI. The CDR3 reads CASSYSRGRRGRGNIQYF. The CDR3 coding sequence is TGTGCCAGCAGTTACTCAAGGGGACGGAGGGGGCGGGGAAACATTCAGTACTTC.

This rearrangement joins TRBV3-1 to TRBJ2-3, with TRBD2 identical over 14 bases. This CDR3 region has 16 residues. CDR1 and CDR2 (germline): LGHDT, YNNKEL (reference sequence). The junction had 6 bases not matched to a gene; V was cut back by 4 bases and J by 6 bases. CDR3 sequence (DNA): TGTGCCAGCAGCCCCCGACTAGCGGGAGGGGTTGATACGCAGTATTTT. It translates to CASSPRLAGGVDTQYF.

This clonotype was detected a few times. The J gene is TRBJ1-1, the V gene TRBV29-1; TRBD1 might be the D (5 bases). The CDR3 sequence is 14 residues long. The V gene's germline CDR1 is SQVTM and CDR2 ANQGSEA. V lost 0 bases to trimming and J lost 10 bases, with 18 bases between them. The CDR3 DNA reads TGCAGCGTTGAAGAAGGGGTAGAGAGGAGGCGAGCTTTCTTT. Encoded protein: CSVEEGVERRRAFF.

This clonotype was counted a few times. The rearrangement uses TRBV3-1 and TRBJ2-5; TRBD1 might be the D (6 bases). The J call may be mistaken, given a closer DNA end match to TRBJ2-7. Germline assignment: CDR1 LGHDT and CDR2 YNNKEL (reference sequence). The CDR3 covers 17 residues. In DNA form, the CDR3 reads TGTGCCAGCAGCCAAGATCCCTTTGGACAGACTGTCGACGAGCAGTACTTC. This gives the protein CASSQDPFGQTVDEQYF.

V gene TRBV15 combines with J gene TRBJ2-4; D tentatively fits TRBD1 or TRBD2 (5 bases each). The CDR3 length is 16 residues. Trimming took 2 bases from V and 6 from J, leaving 17 bases between them. CDR1 and CDR2 from the germline V gene are LNHNV and YYDKDF (reference sequence). Here the CDR3 reads CATSRHAGSLPNIQYF. The CDR3 region has the DNA TGTGCCACCAGCAGACACGCAGGGAGCCTCCCAAACATTCAGTACTTC.

The V gene is TRBV27, the J gene TRBJ2-1, with TRBD1 matching 7 bases. The CDR3 contains 14 residues. The germline CDR1 and CDR2 sequences are MNHEY and SMNVEV (reference sequence). The V segment lost 6 bases and the J segment 7 bases; nucleotides outside the gene matches: 9. The CDR3 sequence is CASSSGTAANEQFF. The CDR3 nucleotides are TGTGCCAGCAGCTCGGGGACAGCAGCTAATGAGCAGTTCTTC.

This chain joins TRBV7-3 and TRBJ2-1; 12 nucleotides line up with TRBD2. Trimming removed 8 bases from V and 7 bases from J; junction bases left unmatched: 9. CDR1 and CDR2 from the germline V gene are SGHTA and FQGTGA. The CDR3 spans 15 residues. DNA for the CDR3: TGTGCCAGCGGCTCCGGACTAGCGGGGACGAATGAGCAGTTCTTC. Translation gives CASGSGLAGTNEQFF.